This T cell receptor beta chain was identified in a study of shared clonotypes between healthy human individuals. This CDR3 region has 15 residues. V was shortened by 5 bases and J by 2 bases, with 11 bases between the two germline ends. Germline CDR1 reads SGDLS; CDR2 reads YYNGEE. TCRdb keeps only in-frame clones here, not all; method: immunoSEQ multiplex PCR. Here the sample spans 400,000 or so clones, about 96% being singletons. The sequence came from a man aged 25 to 40 in good health. The V and J genes are TRBV9 and TRBJ2-6, with unresolved D. Sample: memory CD8+ T cells sorted from blood. Subset given: CD45RO+ cells pooled with CCR7-negative TemRA cells. The CDR3 region has the DNA TGTGCCAGCAGTAAACCCGCAGCTGGGGCCAACGTCCTGACTTTC. Translating gives CASSKPAAGANVLTF.